The sequence of this TCR beta chain was determined in a study of T cell responses to AZD1222 COVID-19 vaccine. The study, taken as a whole, reports: After two AZD1222 doses, spike-specific TCR breadth and depth rose versus day 0.

The method was immunoSEQ multiplex PCR; TCRdb's version includes in-frame clones alone and lacks a portion of them. Of around 160,000 clones listed, about 93% are singletons. Trimming cost V 7 bases and J 10 bases; bases outside gene matches: 13. Germline CDR1 reads MNHEY; CDR2 reads SMNVEV (reference sequence). This CDR3 spans 14 amino acids. The count of this clone is one. Its antigen is as yet unknown. The source is an adult in good health. The material was peripheral blood, obtained on day 0 of AZD1222 vaccination. This chain links TRBV27 with TRBJ2-1; TRBD2 aligns across 7 bases. CDR3 DNA sequence: TGTGCCAGCATGATGGGGGGGAGGCCCAGGGAGCAGTTCTTC. Amino acids: CASMMGGRPREQFF.